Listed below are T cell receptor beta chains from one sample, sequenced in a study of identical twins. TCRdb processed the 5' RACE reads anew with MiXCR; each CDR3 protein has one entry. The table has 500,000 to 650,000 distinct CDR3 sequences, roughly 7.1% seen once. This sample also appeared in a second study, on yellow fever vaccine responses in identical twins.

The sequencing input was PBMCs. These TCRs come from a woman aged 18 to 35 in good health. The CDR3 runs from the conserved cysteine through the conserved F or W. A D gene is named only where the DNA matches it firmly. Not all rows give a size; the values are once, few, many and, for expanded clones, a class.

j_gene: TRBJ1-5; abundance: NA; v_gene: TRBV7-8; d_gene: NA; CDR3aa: CASSLVAGDSNQPQHF; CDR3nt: TGTGCCAGCAGCTTAGTTGCAGGGGATAGCAATCAGCCCCAGCATTTT
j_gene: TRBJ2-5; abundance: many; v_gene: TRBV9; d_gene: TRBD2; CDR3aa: CASSSLGLAGGQTQYF; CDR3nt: TGTGCCAGCAGCTCCCTGGGACTAGCGGGAGGCCAGACCCAGTACTTC
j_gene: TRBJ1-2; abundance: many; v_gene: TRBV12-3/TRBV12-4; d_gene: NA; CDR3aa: CASSLGANGYTF; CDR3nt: TGTGCCAGCAGTTTAGGAGCGAACGGCTACACCTTC
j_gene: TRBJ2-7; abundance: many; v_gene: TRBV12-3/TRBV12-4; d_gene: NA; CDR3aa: CASSYFAKGDWEQYF; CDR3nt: TGTGCCAGCAGCTACTTCGCGAAGGGCGACTGGGAGCAGTACTTC
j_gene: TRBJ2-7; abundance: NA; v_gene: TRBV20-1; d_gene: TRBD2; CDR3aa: CSARSGRIAYEQYF; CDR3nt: TGCAGTGCTAGAAGCGGGAGGATCGCCTACGAGCAGTACTTC
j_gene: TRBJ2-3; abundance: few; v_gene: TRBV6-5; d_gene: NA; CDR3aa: CSSSYSSQYF; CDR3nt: TGTTCCAGCAGTTACTCCTCGCAGTATTTT
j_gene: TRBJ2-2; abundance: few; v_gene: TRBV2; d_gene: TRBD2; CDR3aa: CASSDGSSGRKHTGELFF; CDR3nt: TGTGCCAGCAGTGATGGGTCTAGCGGGAGGAAACACACCGGGGAGCTGTTTTTT
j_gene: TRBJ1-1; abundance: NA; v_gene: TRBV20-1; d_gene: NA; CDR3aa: CSARPETEAFF; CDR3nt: TGCAGTGCTAGACCCGAGACTGAAGCTTTCTTT
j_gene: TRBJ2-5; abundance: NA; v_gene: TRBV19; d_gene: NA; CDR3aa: CASSIGSGGETQYF; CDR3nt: TGTGCCAGTAGTATAGGTTCCGGGGGCGAGACCCAGTACTTC
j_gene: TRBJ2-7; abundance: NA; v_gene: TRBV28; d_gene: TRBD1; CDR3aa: CASSFRDRVRVTQYF; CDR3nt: TGTGCCAGCAGTTTCCGGGACAGGGTGCGGGTAACCCAGTACTTC
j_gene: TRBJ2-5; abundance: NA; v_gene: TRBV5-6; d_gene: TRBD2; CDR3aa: CASSLNWASGGPTKETQYF; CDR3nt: TGTGCCAGCAGCTTGAATTGGGCTAGCGGGGGGCCGACCAAAGAGACCCAGTACTTC
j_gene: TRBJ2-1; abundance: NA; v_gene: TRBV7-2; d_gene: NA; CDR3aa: CASSKAGSSYNEQFF; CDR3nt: TGTGCCAGCAGCAAGGCGGGGAGCTCCTACAATGAGCAGTTCTTC
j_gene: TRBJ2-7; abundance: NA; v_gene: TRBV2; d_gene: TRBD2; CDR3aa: CARDSGTVSYEQYF; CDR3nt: TGTGCCAGAGATAGCGGGACCGTCTCCTACGAGCAGTACTTC
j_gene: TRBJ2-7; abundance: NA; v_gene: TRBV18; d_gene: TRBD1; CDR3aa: CASSPSGTGGFYEQYF; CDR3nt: TGTGCCAGCTCACCTTCGGGGACAGGGGGCTTCTACGAGCAGTACTTC
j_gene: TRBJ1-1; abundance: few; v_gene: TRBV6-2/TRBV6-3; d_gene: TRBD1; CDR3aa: CASQGDRFTEAFF; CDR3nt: TGTGCCAGCCAAGGGGACAGGTTCACTGAAGCTTTCTTT
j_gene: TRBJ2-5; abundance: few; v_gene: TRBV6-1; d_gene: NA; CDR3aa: CASSDKQDFQETQYF; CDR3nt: TGTGCCAGCAGTGACAAACAGGATTTCCAAGAGACCCAGTACTTC
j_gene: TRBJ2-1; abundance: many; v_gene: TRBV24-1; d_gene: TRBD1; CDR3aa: CATSPGQGNNEQFF; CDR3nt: TGTGCCACCAGCCCGGGACAGGGAAACAATGAGCAGTTCTTC
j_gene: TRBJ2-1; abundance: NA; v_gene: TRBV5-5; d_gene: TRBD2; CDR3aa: CASSDDLTTSGYNEQFF; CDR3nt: TGTGCCAGCAGCGACGACCTCACGACTAGCGGGTACAATGAGCAGTTCTTC
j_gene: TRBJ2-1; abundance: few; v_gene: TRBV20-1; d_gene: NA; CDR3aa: CSVQGTRNEQFF; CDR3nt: TGCAGTGTCCAGGGGACTCGTAATGAGCAGTTCTTC
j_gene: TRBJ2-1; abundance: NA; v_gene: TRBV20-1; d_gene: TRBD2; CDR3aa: CSARARTSGSLNEQFF; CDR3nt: TGCAGTGCTAGAGCTCGGACTAGCGGGAGCCTCAATGAGCAGTTCTTC